The clone carrying this T cell receptor beta chain was recorded many times. Its target is unknown. Stated time point: pre-sensitization, week 0. Treatment in this sample: therapeutic diphenylcyclopropenone sensitization with weekly scalp DPC. These data come from a study of human T cells and chemical hapten exposure. Findings and caveats of the study: As patch test score rose, PT1 expanded TCR counts tended to rise as well.

TCRdb re-derived calls from the RACE reads in MiXCR, one entry per CDR3 protein. The table records 350,000 to 400,000 distinct CDR3 sequences, roughly 5.3% of them present only once. This TCR was sampled from a woman aged 45-65 years with alopecia areata. Some clones in this sample may be carry-over from other donors' samples. This material consisted of whole blood, taken in connection with sensitization to the hapten diphenylcyclopropenone (DPC).

Written as DNA, the CDR3 is TGCAGCGTGGGGCGTACTGAAGCTTTCTTT. It translates to CSVGRTEAFF. The V and J genes are TRBV29-1 and TRBJ1-1; possible D gene TRBD1, 5 bases. Germline V gene data show CDR1 as SQVTM and CDR2 as ANQGSEA. V was pared by 6 bases and J by 5 bases, with 7 bases between. This CDR3 has 10 residues. Supplemented by reference TRBV29-1 and TRBJ1-1, the full variable domain reads SAVISQKPSRDICQRGTSLTIQCQVDSQVTMMFWYRQQPGQSLTLIATANQGSEATYESGFVIDKFPISRPNLTFSTLTVSNMSPEDSSIYLCSVGRTEAFFGQGTRLTVV.